Listed here is a single TCR beta chain. With 3 bases removed from V and 0 bases from J, the gap between germline ends came to 8 bases. This CDR3 has 14 amino acids. The germline V gene encodes CDR1 LNHDA and CDR2 SQIVND (reference sequence). Per the original methods: The assay estimated nucleated cells by amplifying reference gene primers. Produced via immunoSEQ multiplex PCR; TCRdb's table is partial and in-frame only. V, J and clone size are taken as reported in that table, and D and trimming were inferred from the DNA itself. Of 65,000 to 75,000 clones listed, 80% to 85% are singletons. The sample originates from a study of blood T cell repertoires in COVID-19. Turning to the study itself: The samples span acute and convalescent COVID-19 from the United States, Italy and Spain. T cells, B-cell-depleted T cells, or PBMCs supplied cDNA or gDNA.

The sequence was collected from an elderly man with acute or convalescent COVID-19. This chain links TRBV19 with TRBJ1-2; D gene unclear. Sequencing was performed on peripheral blood. In DNA, the CDR3 is TGTGCCAGTAGTATTTATTCAGCTAACTATGGCTACACCTTC. Amino acid sequence: CASSIYSANYGYTF.